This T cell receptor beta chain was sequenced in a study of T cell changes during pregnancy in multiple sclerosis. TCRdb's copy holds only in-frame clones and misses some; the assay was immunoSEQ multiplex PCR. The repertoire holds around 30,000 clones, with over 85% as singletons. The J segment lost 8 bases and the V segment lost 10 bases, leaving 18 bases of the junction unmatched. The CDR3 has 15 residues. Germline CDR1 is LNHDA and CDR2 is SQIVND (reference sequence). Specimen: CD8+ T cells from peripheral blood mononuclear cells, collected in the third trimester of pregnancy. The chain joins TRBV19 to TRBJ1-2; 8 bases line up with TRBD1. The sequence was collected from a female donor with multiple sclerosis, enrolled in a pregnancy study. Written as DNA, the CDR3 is TGTGCCACCGTAACGGACAGGGAGCCATTGGGCGGCTACACCTTC. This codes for CATVTDREPLGGYTF.